This T cell receptor beta chain is drawn from a study of T cell repertoires in cytomegalovirus infection. Turning to the study itself: Public TCR beta signatures marked donors with CMV infection and the matching HLA.

TCRdb analysed the reads with MiXCR anew, one entry per CDR3 protein. The sample includes 200,000 to 300,000 distinct CDR3 sequences, around 13% seen only once; the top ten take 7.5% to 10%. Many counts were recorded for this clonotype. Its target is unknown. Points from the study as a whole: Ex vivo, HLA-C-restricted CMV-specific TCR beta clonotypes prevailed over the rest of the response. Individuals carrying CMV plus the relevant HLA were identified by cumulative frequency of public TCR beta families.

This CDR3 spans 13 amino acids. Germline assignment: CDR1 SGHTA and CDR2 FQGNSA. The ends lost 10 bases at V and 9 bases at J; junction bases unmatched: 4. Input material: PBMCs. This clonotype was obtained from a human donor in good health (CMV status not recorded). Some clones in this sample may be carry-over from other donors' samples. J is TRBJ2-1 and V is TRBV7-2; TRBD2 matches 15 bases. CDR3 sequence (DNA): TGTGCCACCGGACTAGCGGGAGGGATTGAGCAGTTCTTC. This gives the protein CATGLAGGIEQFF.